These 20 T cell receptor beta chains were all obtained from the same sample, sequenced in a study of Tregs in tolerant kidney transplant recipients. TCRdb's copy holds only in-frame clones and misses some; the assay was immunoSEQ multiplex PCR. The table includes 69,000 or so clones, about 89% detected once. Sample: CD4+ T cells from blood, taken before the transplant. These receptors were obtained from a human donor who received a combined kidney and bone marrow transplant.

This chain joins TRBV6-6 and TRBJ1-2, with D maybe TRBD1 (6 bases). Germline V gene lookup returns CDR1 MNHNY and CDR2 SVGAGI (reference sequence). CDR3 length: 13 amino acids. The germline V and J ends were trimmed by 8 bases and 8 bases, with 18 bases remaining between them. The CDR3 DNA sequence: TGTGCCAGCCATCCTAAGGGAGGGGGAGGCTACACCTTC. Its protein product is CASHPKGGGGYTF.

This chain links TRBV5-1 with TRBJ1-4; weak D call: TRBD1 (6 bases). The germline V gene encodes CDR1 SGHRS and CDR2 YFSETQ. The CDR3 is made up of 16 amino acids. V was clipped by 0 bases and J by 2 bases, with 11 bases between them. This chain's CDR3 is CASSLAGDGTNEKLFF. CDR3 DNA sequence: TGCGCCAGCAGCTTGGCAGGGGATGGTACTAATGAAAAACTGTTTTTT.

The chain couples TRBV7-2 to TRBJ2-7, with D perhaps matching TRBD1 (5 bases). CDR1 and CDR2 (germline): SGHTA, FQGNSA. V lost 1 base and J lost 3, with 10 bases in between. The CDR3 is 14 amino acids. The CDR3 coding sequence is TGTGCCAGCAGCTTAGTAGGGCAGGGCTACGAGCAGTACTTC. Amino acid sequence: CASSLVGQGYEQYF.

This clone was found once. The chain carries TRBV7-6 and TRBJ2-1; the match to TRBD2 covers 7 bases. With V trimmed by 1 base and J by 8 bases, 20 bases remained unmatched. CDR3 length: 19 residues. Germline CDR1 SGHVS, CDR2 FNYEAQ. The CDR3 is CASSLEGASRDYFLHEQFF. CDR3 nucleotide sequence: TGTGCCAGCAGCTTAGAAGGTGCGTCGAGGGACTACTTTTTGCATGAGCAGTTCTTC.

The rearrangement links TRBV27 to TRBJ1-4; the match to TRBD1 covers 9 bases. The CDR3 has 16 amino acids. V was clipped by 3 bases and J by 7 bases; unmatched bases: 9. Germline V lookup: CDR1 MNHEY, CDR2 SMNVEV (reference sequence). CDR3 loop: CASSLLTGGGSEKLFF. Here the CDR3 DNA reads TGTGCCAGCAGTTTGCTGACAGGGGGGGGCAGTGAAAAACTGTTTTTT. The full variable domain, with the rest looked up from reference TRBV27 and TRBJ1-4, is EAQVTQNPRYLITVTGKKLTVTCSQNMNHEYMSWYRQDPGLGLRQIYYSMNVEVTDKGDVPEGYKVSRKEKRNFPLILESPSPNQTSLYFCASSLLTGGGSEKLFFGSGTQLSVL.

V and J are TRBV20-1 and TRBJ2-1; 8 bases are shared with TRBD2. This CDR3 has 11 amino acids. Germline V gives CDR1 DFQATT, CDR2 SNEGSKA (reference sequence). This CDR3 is CRAPGGGEQFF. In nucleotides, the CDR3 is TGCAGGGCCCCGGGAGGGGGTGAGCAGTTCTTC.

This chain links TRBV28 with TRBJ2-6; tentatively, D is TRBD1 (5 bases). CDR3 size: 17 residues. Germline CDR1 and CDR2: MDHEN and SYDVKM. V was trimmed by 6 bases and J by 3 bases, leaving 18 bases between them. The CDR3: CASRPVKGLGGANVLTF. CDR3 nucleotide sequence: TGTGCCAGCAGGCCCGTCAAGGGGTTGGGTGGGGCCAACGTCCTGACTTTC.

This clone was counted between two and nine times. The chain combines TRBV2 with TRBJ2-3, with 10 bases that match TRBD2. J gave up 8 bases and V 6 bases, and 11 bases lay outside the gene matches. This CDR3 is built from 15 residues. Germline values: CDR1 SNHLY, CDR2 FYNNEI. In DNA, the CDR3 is TGTGCCAGCAGGGGGTCTAGCGGGAGTCTTGGTACGCAGTATTTT. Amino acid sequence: CASRGSSGSLGTQYF.

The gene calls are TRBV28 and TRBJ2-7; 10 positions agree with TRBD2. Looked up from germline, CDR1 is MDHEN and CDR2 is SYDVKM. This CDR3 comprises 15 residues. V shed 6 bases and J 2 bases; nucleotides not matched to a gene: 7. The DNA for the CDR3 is TGTGCCAGCAGCCGAACTAGCGGGAAAACCTACGAGCAGTACTTC. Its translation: CASSRTSGKTYEQYF.

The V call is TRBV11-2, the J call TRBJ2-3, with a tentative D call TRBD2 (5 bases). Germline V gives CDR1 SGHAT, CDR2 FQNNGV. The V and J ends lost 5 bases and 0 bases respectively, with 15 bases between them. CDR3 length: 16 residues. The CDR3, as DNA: TGTGCCAGCAGCCAAAATGGGCGGACTAGCACAGATACGCAGTATTTT. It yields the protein CASSQNGRTSTDTQYF.

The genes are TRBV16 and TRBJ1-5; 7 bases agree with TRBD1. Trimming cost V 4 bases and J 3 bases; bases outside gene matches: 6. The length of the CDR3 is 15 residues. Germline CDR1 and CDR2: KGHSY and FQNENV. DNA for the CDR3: TGTGCCAGCAGCCCCATACAGGGGATCAATCAGCCCCAGCATTTT. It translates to CASSPIQGINQPQHF.

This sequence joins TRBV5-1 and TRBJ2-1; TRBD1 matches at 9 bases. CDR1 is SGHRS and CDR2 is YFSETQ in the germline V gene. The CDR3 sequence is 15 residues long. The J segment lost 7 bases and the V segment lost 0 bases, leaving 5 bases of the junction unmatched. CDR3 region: CASSLGIGTGNEQFF. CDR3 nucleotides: TGCGCCAGCAGCTTGGGTATAGGGACAGGGAATGAGCAGTTCTTC.

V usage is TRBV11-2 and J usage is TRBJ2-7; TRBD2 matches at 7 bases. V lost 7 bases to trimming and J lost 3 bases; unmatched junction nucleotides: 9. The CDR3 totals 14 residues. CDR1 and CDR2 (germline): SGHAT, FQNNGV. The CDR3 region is CASTLSSSGYEQYF. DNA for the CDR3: TGTGCCAGCACCCTAAGTTCTAGCGGCTACGAGCAGTACTTC.

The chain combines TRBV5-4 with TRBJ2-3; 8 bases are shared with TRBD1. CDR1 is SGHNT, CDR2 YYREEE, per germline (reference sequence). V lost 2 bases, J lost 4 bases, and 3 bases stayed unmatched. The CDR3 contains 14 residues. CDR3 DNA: TGTGCCAGCAGCTTACAGGGGGTGGCAGATACGCAGTATTTT. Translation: CASSLQGVADTQYF. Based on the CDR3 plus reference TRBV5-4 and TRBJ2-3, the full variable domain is ETGVTQSPTHLIKTRGQQVTLRCSSQSGHNTVSWYQQALGQGPQFIFQYYREEENGRGNFPPRFSGLQFPNYSSELNVNALELDDSALYLCASSLQGVADTQYFGPGTRLTVL.

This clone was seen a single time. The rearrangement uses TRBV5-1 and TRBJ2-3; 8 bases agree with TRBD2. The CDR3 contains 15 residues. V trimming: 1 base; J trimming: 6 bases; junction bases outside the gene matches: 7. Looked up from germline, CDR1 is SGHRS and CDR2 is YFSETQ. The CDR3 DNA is TGCGCCAGCAGCTTGTACGGGAGGGCTTTGGATACGCAGTATTTT. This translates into CASSLYGRALDTQYF. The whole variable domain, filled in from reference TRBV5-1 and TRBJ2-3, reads KAGVTQTPRYLIKTRGQQVTLSCSPISGHRSVSWYQQTPGQGLQFLFEYFSETQRNKGNFPGRFSGRQFSNSRSEMNVSTLELGDSALYLCASSLYGRALDTQYFGPGTRLTVL.

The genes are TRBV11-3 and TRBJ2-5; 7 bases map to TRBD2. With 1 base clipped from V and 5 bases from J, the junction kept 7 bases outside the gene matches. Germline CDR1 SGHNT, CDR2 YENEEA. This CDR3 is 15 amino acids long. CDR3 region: CASSLGSLAMETQYF. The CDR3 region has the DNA TGTGCCAGCAGCTTAGGATCACTAGCGATGGAGACCCAGTACTTC.

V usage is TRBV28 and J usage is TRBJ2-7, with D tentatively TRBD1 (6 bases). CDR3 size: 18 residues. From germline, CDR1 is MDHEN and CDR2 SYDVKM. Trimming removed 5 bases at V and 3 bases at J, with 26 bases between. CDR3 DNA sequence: TGTGCCAGCAGTCGAATCGCCAGGGGTGGGGGCAGGGGCTACGAGCAGTACTTC. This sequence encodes CASSRIARGGGRGYEQYF.

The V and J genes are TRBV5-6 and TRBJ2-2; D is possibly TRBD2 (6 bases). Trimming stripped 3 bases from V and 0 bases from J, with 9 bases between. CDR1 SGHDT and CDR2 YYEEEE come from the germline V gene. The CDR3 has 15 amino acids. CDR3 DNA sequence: TGTGCCAGCAGCTCGGACTATCCGAACACCGGGGAGCTGTTTTTT. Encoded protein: CASSSDYPNTGELFF.

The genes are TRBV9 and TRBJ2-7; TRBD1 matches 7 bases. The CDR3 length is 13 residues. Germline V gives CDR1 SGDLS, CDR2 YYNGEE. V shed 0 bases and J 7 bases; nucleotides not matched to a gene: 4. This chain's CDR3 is CASSVATRGEQYF. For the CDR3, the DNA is TGTGCCAGCAGCGTAGCGACCAGGGGGGAGCAGTACTTC.

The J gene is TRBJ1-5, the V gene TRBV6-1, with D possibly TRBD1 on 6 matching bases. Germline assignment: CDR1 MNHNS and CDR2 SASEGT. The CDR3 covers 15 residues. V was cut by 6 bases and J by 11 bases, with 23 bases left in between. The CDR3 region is CASRAGDNKGTSQHF. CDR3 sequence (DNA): TGTGCCAGCAGGGCAGGGGACAACAAGGGCACATCCCAGCATTTT.